The 9 T cell receptor beta chains listed next were all sequenced from one sample in a study of blood T cells in healthy people across ages. Then a second PCR, running roughly 6 to 12 cycles, was carried out with a sample-barcoded 5' primer and a J-beta primer mix. TCRdb itself ran the 5' RACE reads through MiXCR, one entry per CDR3 protein. The data hold roughly 1,800,000 distinct CDR3 sequences, with around half observed a single time. Sequenced material: blood. The receptors were gathered from a woman aged 40 to 55 in good health.

The V call is TRBV15, the J call TRBJ2-7, with 10 bases that match TRBD1. The CDR3 loop spans 15 amino acids. The trim removed 2 bases at V and 6 bases at J, leaving 7 bases unmatched. The germline V gene has CDR1 LNHNV and CDR2 YYDKDF (reference sequence). In nucleotides, the CDR3 is TGTGCCACCAGCAGAAAGGGACAGGGGTCCCTCGAGCAGTACTTC. Protein sequence: CATSRKGQGSLEQYF.

As regards this clonotype: This may be a read error: a much more frequent sequence differs by one nucleotide. V is TRBV6-2 or TRBV6-3 and J is TRBJ2-5, with a weak D call TRBD1 (6 bases). The length of the CDR3 is 14 residues. Germline CDR1 is MNHEY and CDR2 is SVGEGT. The DNA of the CDR3 is TGTGCCGGCAGTTCCGGACAGACCCAAGAGACCCAGTACTTC. Its translation: CAGSSGQTQETQYF.

The rearrangement joins TRBV28 to TRBJ2-5, with D possibly being TRBD2 (7 bases). Trimming left V 6 bases short and J 11 bases short, with 28 bases between. Per germline, CDR1 MDHEN and CDR2 SYDVKM. The CDR3 extends over 16 amino acids. CDR3 residues: CASRGGLWGPYNEQYF. The CDR3 DNA follows: TGTGCCAGCAGGGGAGGGCTCTGGGGGCCGTACAATGAGCAGTACTTC.

This chain joins TRBV7-9 and TRBJ2-1, with D perhaps TRBD2 (6 bases). The CDR3 is made up of 12 amino acids. V was trimmed by 5 bases and J by 8 bases, leaving 10 bases between them. Germline-derived CDR1 and CDR2 are SEHNR and FQNEAQ (reference sequence). The CDR3 is CASSPPSDEQFF. CDR3 bases: TGTGCCAGCAGCCCCCCTAGCGATGAGCAGTTCTTC.

The chain recombines TRBV4-2 with TRBJ2-1, with 9 bases lining up with TRBD2. The length of the CDR3 is 15 residues. Losses at the gene ends were 8 bases for V and 3 bases for J; bases not matched to a gene: 8. Germline-derived CDR1 and CDR2 are LGHNA and YNFKEQ. The CDR3 region has the DNA TGTGCCAGCCGGGCGGGGGGGCAGGGCTACAATGAGCAGTTCTTC. Protein product: CASRAGGQGYNEQFF.

V and J are TRBV28 and TRBJ2-7; D is unclear. V shed 2 bases and J shed 0 bases, with 11 bases lying between them. This CDR3 comprises 15 residues. Germline V gives CDR1 MDHEN, CDR2 SYDVKM. CDR3: CASSLGGRNSYEQYF. CDR3 in DNA: TGTGCCAGCAGTTTAGGCGGCAGAAACTCCTACGAGCAGTACTTC.

This clonotype was detected once. V and J are TRBV5-1 and TRBJ2-3; perhaps TRBD2 as D (6 bases). The germline CDR1 and CDR2 sequences are SGHRS and YFSETQ. This CDR3 spans 15 amino acids. Deletions cut 4 bases from V and 1 base from J, with 13 bases between. CDR3 protein: CASSGGAVRTDTQYF. In DNA form, the CDR3 reads TGCGCCAGCAGCGGAGGGGCGGTTCGCACAGATACGCAGTATTTT.

This clonotype was recorded a few times. The chain is built from TRBV20-1 and TRBJ2-5; unclear D gene. The CDR3 contains 14 residues. In germline, CDR1 is DFQATT, CDR2 SNEGSKA (reference sequence). The V end was cut by 4 bases, the J end by 5 bases, with 17 bases between. The CDR3 DNA is TGCAGTGCTATGACGGGCGGTCTCGATGAGACCCAGTACTTC. It translates to CSAMTGGLDETQYF.

This sequence joins TRBV24-1 and TRBJ2-1; 7 bases map to TRBD1. Trimming at V came to 3 bases and at J to 5 bases, leaving 15 bases not matched to a gene. The CDR3 is made up of 18 amino acids. The germline gives CDR1 KGHDR, CDR2 SFDVKD. CDR3 coding DNA: TGTGCCACCAGTGATGACGCTCCAGGGGGAGTAAACCACAATGAGCAGTTCTTC. This sequence encodes CATSDDAPGGVNHNEQFF.